This T cell receptor (beta chain) was sequenced for a study of T cell responses to AZD1222 COVID-19 vaccine. CDR1 and CDR2 (germline): WNHNN, SYGVQD (reference sequence). Trimming took 6 bases from V and 5 from J; bases not matched to a gene: 5. The CDR3 is made up of 13 amino acids. Profiled with immunoSEQ multiplex PCR; TCRdb holds only in-frame clones, not every one. Of approximately 150,000 clones listed, more than 70% are singletons. The sequence came from an adult in good health. This material consisted of peripheral blood, taken on day 0 of AZD1222 vaccination. The rearrangement uses TRBV10-1 and TRBJ2-5, with TRBD1 identical over 8 bases. CDR3 sequence: CASRITGGETQYF. The CDR3 DNA reads as TGCGCCAGCAGGATAACAGGGGGGGAGACCCAGTACTTC.